The 32 T cell receptor beta chains below were found in one sample sequenced in a study of breast tumors, draining lymph nodes, adjacent tissues. TCRdb processed the multiplex PCR reads anew with MiXCR; each CDR3 protein has one entry. The data contain about 140,000 distinct CDR3 sequences, about 30% of them seen just once; the ten biggest clones take up approximately 2.3%. Samples came from axillary lymph nodes draining the breast cancer. Sequenced input: axillary lymph node tissue. The receptors derive from a female donor with breast cancer. Some clones in this sample may be carry-over from other donors' samples.

The gene calls are TRBV2 and TRBJ2-2; possibly TRBD2 for D (6 bases). V shed 4 bases and J shed 4 bases, with 10 bases lying between them. The CDR3 loop spans 14 amino acids. Germline V gives CDR1 SNHLY, CDR2 FYNNEI. The CDR3 is CASSAGEITGELFF. Here the CDR3 DNA reads TGTGCCAGCAGTGCGGGGGAAATCACCGGGGAGCTGTTTTTT.

Many counts were recorded for this clonotype. The chain employs TRBV6-2 or TRBV6-3 and TRBJ1-2, with D perhaps matching TRBD1 (5 bases). Per the germline V gene, CDR1 is MNHEY and CDR2 is SVGEGT. V was trimmed by 5 bases and J by 8 bases, leaving 9 bases between them. The CDR3 is 11 amino acids. The CDR3 protein is CASSRGVGYTF. CDR3 bases: TGTGCCAGCAGTAGAGGGGTAGGCTACACCTTC.

This clonotype was found many times. DNA of the CDR3: TGCGCCAGCAGCTTGGCCTTAGGGTCCGACACCCAGTACTTC. This translates into CASSLALGSDTQYF. The J gene is TRBJ2-5, the V gene TRBV5-1; D is uncertain. In germline, CDR1 is SGHRS, CDR2 YFSETQ. V was clipped by 0 bases and J by 8 bases, with 14 bases between them. The CDR3 is made up of 14 amino acids.

This clonotype was seen a few times. Since a much larger clone is just one base distant, this may be a read error. The chain carries TRBV12-3 or TRBV12-4 and TRBJ1-2, with D uncertain. The CDR3 extends over 15 amino acids. Trimming stripped 3 bases from V and 5 bases from J, with 16 bases between. The CDR3 DNA sequence: TGTGCCAGCAGTTTCGACGATATTTCTATGTATGGCTACACCTTC. Its protein product is CASSFDDISMYGYTF.

This clonotype occurred many times. This clone may be a read error of a much larger clone one base away. This chain links TRBV2 with TRBJ1-2, with D hard to call. V gave up 6 bases and J gave up 12 bases, with 20 bases separating them. Germline V gene sequence: CDR1 SNHLY, CDR2 FYNNEI. The CDR3 totals 13 residues. CDR3: CASSSILSSGHTF. CDR3 sequence (DNA): TGTGCCAGCAGCTCAATACTTTCCTCAGGCCACACCTTC.

Comment on this clonotype: Just one base apart from a much larger clone, this may be a read error. This chain links TRBV11-2 with TRBJ1-2; the D gene is possibly TRBD1 (5 bases). The CDR3 covers 15 residues. The V gene's germline CDR1 is SGHAT and CDR2 FQNNGV. V lost 1 base, J lost 3 bases, and 12 bases lay in between. The CDR3 coding sequence is TGTGCCAGCAGCTTAGGACAGCTTACCGACTATGGCTACACCTTC. It translates to CASSLGQLTDYGYTF.

This clonotype appeared many times. The genes are TRBV18 and TRBJ2-7; D is undetermined. CDR1 KGHSH and CDR2 LQKENI come from the germline V gene. Trimming removed 2 bases from V and 0 bases from J, with 5 bases in between. The CDR3 is 13 residues long. Here the CDR3 DNA reads TGTGCCAGCTCACCAGCCGTCTCCTACGAGCAGTACTTC. It yields the protein CASSPAVSYEQYF.

This clonotype was seen ten or more times. The CDR3 here is CSARAGGEVQYF. In DNA, the CDR3 is TGCAGTGCTAGAGCAGGGGGTGAAGTTCAGTACTTC. The chain joins TRBV20-1 to TRBJ2-5; TRBD1 matches at 7 bases. Per the germline V gene, CDR1 is DFQATT and CDR2 is SNEGSKA (reference sequence). Trimming at V came to 1 base and at J to 11 bases, leaving 7 bases not matched to a gene. CDR3 length: 12 amino acids.

This clonotype came up many times. V and J are TRBV12-3 or TRBV12-4 and TRBJ2-3; perhaps TRBD1 as D (7 bases). CDR3 size: 14 residues. Trimming stripped 3 bases from V and 4 bases from J, with 11 bases between. For the CDR3, the DNA is TGTGCCAGCAGTTTTTCCAGGGGGGCAGATACGCAGTATTTT. Translating it yields CASSFSRGADTQYF.

The table lists this clonotype with a few counts. This sequence may be a read error, since a much larger clone differs from it by one base. The gene calls are TRBV5-4 and TRBJ2-7; D possibly matches TRBD1 or TRBD2 (6 bases each). This CDR3 region has 14 residues. V was trimmed by 4 bases and J by 5 bases, leaving 16 bases between them. In germline, CDR1 is SGHNT, CDR2 YYREEE (reference sequence). CDR3 bases: TGTGCCAGCAGCATCTGGGGGGCGCCACACGAGCAGTACTTC. Translation gives CASSIWGAPHEQYF.

This clonotype has at least ten counts. This chain connects TRBV10-2 to TRBJ1-2; TRBD1 matches 7 bases. Germline assignment: CDR1 WSHSY and CDR2 SAAADI. Trimming removed 11 bases from V and 0 bases from J; junction bases left unmatched: 3. The CDR3 loop spans 12 amino acids. The CDR3 DNA sequence: TGCGCCTCGGGACAGACTAACTATGGCTACACCTTC. This translates into CASGQTNYGYTF.

This clonotype was detected ten times or more. The genes are TRBV20-1 and TRBJ1-5; D unclear. V was trimmed by 6 bases and J by 5 bases, leaving 11 bases between them. Germline loops: CDR1 DFQATT, CDR2 SNEGSKA (reference sequence). The CDR3 runs to 12 residues. CDR3 residues: CSAVPTDQPQHF. CDR3 sequence (DNA): TGCAGTGCCGTTCCTACAGATCAGCCCCAGCATTTT.

This clonotype was recorded only once. The chain carries TRBV5-1 and TRBJ1-4; D is undetermined. The V gene lost 4 bases and the J gene lost 7 bases, with 14 bases spanning the gap. The CDR3 sequence is 14 residues long. CDR1 and CDR2 from the germline V gene are SGHRS and YFSETQ. Here the CDR3 DNA reads TGCGCCAGCAGCAGAAGGACTAGCGGTGAAAAACTGTTTTTT. Translated, it gives CASSRRTSGEKLFF.

The V and J genes are TRBV2 and TRBJ1-2, with 8 bases aligning to TRBD1. This CDR3 has 17 residues. J gave up 3 bases and V 10 bases, and 19 bases lay outside the gene matches. Germline CDR1 is SNHLY and CDR2 is FYNNEI. Here the CDR3 reads CATTQFPDREEDYGYTF. CDR3 DNA sequence: TGTGCCACTACGCAGTTCCCGGACAGGGAGGAGGACTATGGCTACACCTTC.

This clonotype was picked up many times. This chain connects TRBV19 to TRBJ1-2; no firm D call. V was pared by 5 bases and J by 0 bases, with 10 bases between. The germline V gene encodes CDR1 LNHDA and CDR2 SQIVND (reference sequence). The CDR3 has 14 residues. The CDR3 region is CASSSGHSNYGYTF. In DNA, the CDR3 is TGTGCCAGTAGTTCCGGGCATTCTAACTATGGCTACACCTTC.

This clonotype has a count of ten or more. The gene calls are TRBV19 and TRBJ1-1, with D unclear. The CDR3 is made up of 14 amino acids. The V and J ends lost 5 bases and 1 base respectively, with 11 bases between them. Germline assignment: CDR1 LNHDA and CDR2 SQIVND (reference sequence). CDR3 region: CASSWRGSNTEAFF. The CDR3 region has the DNA TGTGCCAGTAGTTGGCGGGGATCGAACACTGAAGCTTTCTTT.

Notes on this clonotype: A much larger clone lies one base from this, so it may be a read error. Since the CDR3 does not end with the conserved phenylalanine or tryptophan, this likely comes from a read error. It is unclear where the CDR3 begins or ends on the DNA, so no DNA is shown, and the CDR3 is as TCRdb lists it. V and J are TRBV9 and TRBJ1-6. Germline CDR1 and CDR2: SGDLS and YYNGEE. Counting both end residues, the CDR3 totals 15 amino acids. The CDR3 here is CASSVAGHYNSPPHS.

This clonotype was counted many times. CDR3 nucleotide sequence: TGTGCCAGCAGCTTAGCCTCAGGCGGACCCTATGGCTACACCTTC. Encoded protein: CASSLASGGPYGYTF. The rearrangement joins TRBV7-9 to TRBJ1-2; D gene ambiguous. The CDR3 is 15 residues long. The V end was cut by 0 bases, the J end by 4 bases, with 12 bases between. Germline-derived CDR1 and CDR2 are SEHNR and FQNEAQ (reference sequence). The full variable domain, completed using reference TRBV7-9 and TRBJ1-2, is DTGVSQNPRHKITKRGQNVTFRCDPISEHNRLYWYRQTLGQGPEFLTYFQNEAQLEKSRLLSDRFSAERPKGSFSTLEIQRTEQGDSAMYLCASSLASGGPYGYTFGSGTRLTVV.

This clonotype was observed at least ten times. The CDR3 coding sequence is TGCGCCAGCAGGTCAACCCAGGGGACTTTCTCTGGGGCCAACGTCCTGACTTTC. Encoded protein: CASRSTQGTFSGANVLTF. V is TRBV5-1 and J is TRBJ2-6; D assignment may be TRBD1 or TRBD2 (6 bases each). The V and J ends lost 5 bases and 0 bases respectively, with 18 bases between them. Germline assignment: CDR1 SGHRS and CDR2 YFSETQ. There are 18 residues in the CDR3.

This clonotype has a count of ten or more. This sequence joins TRBV2 and TRBJ2-1, with D perhaps TRBD2 (6 bases). Germline CDR1 is SNHLY and CDR2 is FYNNEI. This CDR3 region has 12 residues. V dropped 6 bases and J dropped 9 bases, with 12 bases sitting between them. The CDR3 nucleotides read TGTGCCAGCAGCGGGGACTCCTTTGAGCAGTTCTTC. It yields the protein CASSGDSFEQFF.

This clonotype was seen repeatedly, ten times or more. J is TRBJ1-6 and V is TRBV3-1; D uncertain. V was clipped by 8 bases and J by 6 bases, with 8 bases between them. Germline-derived CDR1 and CDR2 are LGHDT and YNNKEL (reference sequence). The CDR3 consists of 12 residues. The CDR3 DNA is TGTGCCAGCTCACCGCCTAATTCACCCCTCCACTTT. It encodes CASSPPNSPLHF. The full variable domain, with the rest looked up from reference TRBV3-1 and TRBJ1-6, is DTAVSQTPKYLVTQMGNDKSIKCEQNLGHDTMYWYKQDSKKFLKIMFSYNNKELIINETVPNRFSPKSPDKAHLNLHINSLELGDSAVYFCASSPPNSPLHFGNGTRLTVT.

This chain joins TRBV2 and TRBJ2-6; D gene ambiguous. V lost 6 bases and J 12 bases, leaving 9 bases between the germline ends. CDR1 SNHLY and CDR2 FYNNEI come from the germline V gene. CDR3 length: 11 residues. The CDR3: CASRAESVLTF. The CDR3 DNA is TGTGCCAGCAGAGCCGAGTCCGTCCTGACTTTC.

This clonotype was seen repeatedly, ten times or more. The rearrangement links TRBV2 to TRBJ2-5; weak D call: TRBD2 (7 bases). Trimming removed 4 bases from V and 1 base from J, with 13 bases in between. Germline lookup yields CDR1 SNHLY and CDR2 FYNNEI. The CDR3 is made up of 15 amino acids. CDR3 nucleotides: TGTGCCAGCAGTGCAGAGGGGGGGGGCCAAGAGACCCAGTACTTC. Encoded protein: CASSAEGGGQETQYF.

There are many counts of this clonotype. V usage is TRBV13 and J usage is TRBJ2-3; weak D call: TRBD2 (6 bases). Germline CDR1 and CDR2: PRHDT and FYEKMQ (reference sequence). This CDR3 region has 16 residues. V dropped 5 bases and J dropped 2 bases, with 17 bases sitting between them. The CDR3 protein is CASSLRKEGPTDTQYF. DNA of the CDR3: TGTGCCAGCAGCCTCCGGAAGGAGGGCCCCACAGATACGCAGTATTTT.

The sample holds many counts of this clonotype. The rearrangement uses TRBV7-2 and TRBJ2-7; D may be TRBD1 (6 bases). Trimming left V 7 bases short and J 6 bases short, with 13 bases between. This CDR3 has 12 amino acids. Germline loops: CDR1 SGHTA, CDR2 FQGNSA. This CDR3 is CASNPRGCEQYV. CDR3 nucleotide sequence: TGTGCCAGCAACCCTAGGGGGTGCGAGCAGTACGTC.

This clonotype showed up many times. The chain joins TRBV19 to TRBJ2-3; weak D call: TRBD1 (6 bases). This CDR3 is built from 16 residues. Trimming took 4 bases from V and 0 from J, leaving 14 bases between them. Germline CDR1 and CDR2: LNHDA and SQIVND (reference sequence). Written as DNA, the CDR3 is TGTGCCAGTAGTACACAGGGTGACCCAAGCACAGATACGCAGTATTTT. This sequence encodes CASSTQGDPSTDTQYF.

This clonotype was recorded at least ten times. The chain joins TRBV19 to TRBJ1-2; perhaps TRBD1 as D (5 bases). Trimming pared 4 bases from V and 6 bases from J, leaving 21 bases between. Germline values: CDR1 LNHDA, CDR2 SQIVND (reference sequence). This CDR3 has 16 amino acids. The CDR3 coding sequence is TGTGCCAGTAGTACACAACTCCGGGGCCTACTGGATGGCTACACCTTC. It translates to CASSTQLRGLLDGYTF.

This clonotype was recorded many times. This rearrangement joins TRBV5-1 to TRBJ2-3; tentatively, D is TRBD1 or TRBD2 (6 bases each). With 2 bases removed from V and 4 bases from J, the gap between germline ends came to 14 bases. The germline V gene has CDR1 SGHRS and CDR2 YFSETQ. CDR3 size: 15 residues. The CDR3: CASSFRRGSADTQYF. In DNA, the CDR3 is TGCGCCAGCAGCTTTAGGAGGGGGTCCGCAGATACGCAGTATTTT. The variable domain in full, completed from reference TRBV5-1 and TRBJ2-3, reads KAGVTQTPRYLIKTRGQQVTLSCSPISGHRSVSWYQQTPGQGLQFLFEYFSETQRNKGNFPGRFSGRQFSNSRSEMNVSTLELGDSALYLCASSFRRGSADTQYFGPGTRLTVL.

This clonotype showed up many times. V usage is TRBV27 and J usage is TRBJ2-7; 10 bases map to TRBD2. The CDR3 is 16 amino acids. From germline, CDR1 is MNHEY and CDR2 SMNVEV (reference sequence). V gave up 4 bases and J gave up 4 bases; unmatched junction bases: 10. CDR3 nucleotides: TGTGCCAGCAGTTCCCTAGCGGGGGAAGAACGTTACGAGCAGTACGTC. Translated: CASSSLAGEERYEQYV.

This clonotype was recorded at least ten times. A much larger clonotype is one base distant, so this may be a read error. V is TRBV20-1 and J is TRBJ1-6; D remains ambiguous. In germline, CDR1 is DFQATT, CDR2 SNEGSKA (reference sequence). The CDR3 runs to 15 residues. The CDR3 loop is CSARRRSSYTSPLHF. CDR3 nucleotides: TGCAGTGCTAGACGGCGTAGCTCCTATACTTCACCCCTCCACTTT.

In its sample, this clonotype was seen a few times. The V call is TRBV7-8, the J call TRBJ2-1; D not certain. Germline CDR1 and CDR2: SGHVS and FQNEAQ. CDR3 size: 13 residues. V was cut by 6 bases and J by 7 bases, with 13 bases left in between. The CDR3 coding sequence is TGTGCCAGCAGGAAACCGGGCCGGAATGAGCAGTTCTTC. This sequence encodes CASRKPGRNEQFF.

This clonotype was observed at least ten times. The chain recombines TRBV18 with TRBJ2-2; no reliable D call. Trimming took off 2 bases at V and 5 bases at J, with 6 bases between the two ends. Germline V gene sequence: CDR1 KGHSH, CDR2 LQKENI. CDR3 length: 13 amino acids. The CDR3 spells CASSPGVTGELFF. As DNA, the CDR3 is TGTGCCAGCTCACCAGGGGTGACCGGGGAGCTGTTTTTT.